This T cell receptor (beta chain) appears in the sequencing data of a study of T-cell reconstitution after alpha-beta-depleted transplantation in children. Study-level results: T-cell numbers and diversity one year post-transplant derived largely from freshly generated T cells. The origin of alpha-beta T cells about two months after transplant was reportedly several hundred expanded graft clones. Surviving recipient T cells and thymic progenitors produced the high day-60 TCRbeta diversity seen in some patients.

Construction of the TCRbeta library involved unique molecular identifiers. MiXCR was run by TCRdb on the PCR reads, yielding one entry per CDR3 protein. The data show a few hundred thousand distinct CDR3 sequences, with about a tenth seen just once and approximately 7.6% held by the top ten. The CDR3 totals 13 residues. Germline loops: CDR1 SQVTM, CDR2 ANQGSEA. This clonotype was seen more than once but under ten times. The antigen remains unidentified. The sequences come from PBMCs, collected before TCRalphabeta/CD19-depleted stem cell transplant. This receptor was obtained from a boy under three years old with acute myeloid leukemia, due to receive a stem cell transplant. This chain joins TRBV29-1 and TRBJ1-1; possibly TRBD1 for D (5 bases). The CDR3 loop is CIGRTDMNTEAFF. The CDR3 DNA follows: TGCATTGGAAGGACGGACATGAACACTGAAGCTTTCTTT.